This T cell receptor (beta chain) emerged from a study of cytomegalovirus exposure and HLA in healthy donors (dated by TCRdb to the late 2010s). Study-wide context: In an earlier analysis of 550 to 750 of the donors, around 300 Gb of sequence data and 100 million or so unique TCR beta sequences from about 179 million T cells were reported. An early release that covered about 640 HLA-typed donors contained 250 to 350 gigabases of sequencing data and about 93 million unique TCR sequences. Among the roughly 400 genotyped donors, around 81% belonged to the genetic ancestry cluster associated with self-reported Caucasian donors. The aim of the study was to test whether cataloging public T cell receptors could identify signatures of past pathogen exposure. Using immunosequencing, the study profiled T cell repertoires from around 680 subjects and related those repertoires to cytomegalovirus serostatus. Along with the approximately 700-subject first cohort, a separate validation cohort of over a hundred different subjects was used. To predict cytomegalovirus infection status, the study brought together high-throughput TCR immunosequencing, statistical association of individual TCRs with disease status, and machine learning. A later analysis re-analyzed previously published TCR beta repertoires from 666 donors and added high-resolution HLA genotyping to study TCR occurrence patterns. Rather than using new phenotypic data, the later analysis identified candidate immune exposures from TCR beta sequences and from how often those sequences occurred across donors. An earlier analysis of roughly 580 of the donors used high-throughput TCR beta sequencing to judge whether each TCR beta V gene segment behaved as functional or pseudogenic. Donor age, sex, ethnicity and CMV serostatus were compiled together with the repertoire data. Genome-wide SNP genotypes for about 65% of the roughly 670 donors were used in a later genetic analysis, which treated that subset as a discovery cohort. All discovery cohort repertoires had been generated on a single sequencing platform. Class I and class II HLA loci were covered by the typing at four-digit resolution. Typing coverage differed by locus: A, B, C, DRB1 and DQB1 were typed in roughly 629-630 donors, DQA1 in roughly 500, DPA1 in some 610, and DPB1 in 450 to 490. About five DR-DQ haplotypes were treated as single units for association and clustering because of strong linkage in the cohort. On average, roughly 250,000 unique TCR beta nucleotide sequences were sequenced per donor among 398 genotyped donors of the cohort, with about 17% of those sequences being non-productive.

V was cut back by 2 bases and J by 6 bases, leaving a gap of 17 bases between them. From the cysteine through the phenylalanine, the CDR3 covers 15 amino acids. Only the CDR3 DNA is retained, 45 bases long and in frame from the first base. Reading the germline V gene gives CDR1 MDHEN and CDR2 SYDVKM. There are a few counts of this clone. What this receptor recognizes is not known. Nothing much larger sits one base from this clone, and base qualities are not available. Here is what the overall study found, with its caveats: Most TCR sequences were observed very rarely across donors, whereas some public TCRs were present in many individuals. Broadly in line with IMGT annotations, most TCR beta V segments showed up in productive rearrangements about 87% or about 30% of the time in an earlier analysis of 450 to 600 of the donors. According to a later analysis, most CMV-associated TCR beta chains appeared to be HLA-restricted, and the HLA associations seemed to be driven largely by CMV exposure. A later analysis reported that several top co-occurrence clusters appeared linked to parvovirus B19, influenza, CMV and Epstein-Barr virus. A total of fewer than 200 TCR beta chains were listed by the study as associated with cytomegalovirus. Correlated functional status among segregating V segments might be attributable to linkage disequilibrium, but an unknown experimental factor could not be ruled out. A later analysis found that TCR association rates varied across HLA loci, with DRB1 alleles showing the most associated TCRs and HLA-C alleles the fewest. A further reported finding was that TCR beta sequences accurately predicted the HLA-A and HLA-B alleles for most subjects in the first cohort. Because counts were too low, seventeen rarely observed V segments, including chromosome 9 orphons, were excluded from the earlier analysis of some 540 of the donors. Strong co-occurrence of HLA alleles, especially DR and DQ, made assigning TCR associations to individual alleles difficult. In vitro tests confirmed that a few of the cytomegalovirus-associated TCR beta chains recognize cytomegalovirus antigens. According to a later genetic analysis, donors in an Asian-associated ancestry cluster had fewer N-insertions in productive TCRs than the roughly 670-donor mean. The 87-base-pair reads could not distinguish some IMGT-functional V segments, including TRBV6-2 and TRBV6-3, so those segments were excluded. At a false discovery rate of 0.05, a later analysis linked under 20,000 TCR beta sequences to specific HLA alleles. The sequencing pipeline was judged likely to have produced a cluster of highly shared sequence variants as a technical artifact. The presence/absence analyses assumed that sequencing depth was roughly uniform across donors, and that assumption may not be true. In a later genetic analysis, a missense DCLRE1C variant was associated with V-gene and J-gene trimming of TCR beta chains, and the association was replicated in an independent cohort. Because some donors lacked HLA typing at each locus, the association tests relied only on the typed subset. The authors suggested that the approach could potentially be extended to other disease states and immunological phenotypes. The cohort was sequenced for TCR beta chains only, and without alpha or paired-chain data the features that could be detected were limited. The only immune exposure information available for the cohort was CMV serostatus. The classifier was reported to diagnose cytomegalovirus status with high specificity and sensitivity in both the original cohort and the validation cohort. Compared with equally common non-associated chains, HLA-associated TCR beta chains in a later analysis were more clonally expanded and had lower generation probabilities.

In total, around 600 healthy bone marrow donors made up the cohort. At the time of sampling, all cohort members were nominally healthy, though unrecorded immune exposures were likely present. The donor tested CMV seropositive and was one of the 289 seropositive cohort members. A peripheral blood sample was collected from each donor, and TCR beta sequencing was performed on peripheral blood mononuclear cells. The Qiagen DNeasy Blood Extraction Kit was used to extract genomic DNA from the blood cell samples. Receptor libraries were prepared by the immunoSEQ multiplex PCR assay. For the multiplex PCR, a mixture combining 60 forward primers for TCR Vbeta segments and 13 reverse primers for TCR Jbeta segments was used. The CDR3 region of rearranged TCR beta genes was amplified from genomic DNA with a multiplex PCR assay. Amplified TCR beta libraries were sequenced as 87-base-pair reads on the Illumina HiSeq System. The source study handled its data this way. Across the 700 or so repertoires, a later analysis counted 80 million or so unique TCR beta chains, 8.5 million to 12 million of which were shared by at least two donors. Raw reads were error-corrected and collapsed into unique sequences with a nearest-neighbor algorithm that merged closely related sequences to remove PCR and sequencing errors. Alignment of CDR3 sequences to IMGT reference sequences was used to assign V, D and J gene segments. Each retained sequence needed at least a six-nucleotide match to both a V gene segment and a J gene segment. Rearrangements were classified as productive when the CDR3 lacked stop codons and remained in frame with V and J, and all other rearrangements were classified as non-productive. CDR3 was defined by IMGT convention, running from the second conserved V-encoded cysteine to the conserved J-encoded phenylalanine. In an earlier analysis of more than 550 of the donors, sequences lacking an unambiguous match to a single V gene segment were excluded. In an earlier analysis of approximately 500 of the donors, a V segment was called functional when productive rearrangements were above 56.7%, and segregating when the standard deviation between donors exceeded 5%. To diagnose cytomegalovirus status from the catalog of TCR beta chain sequences, a statistical classification framework was built. In a later analysis, TCR nucleotide sequences were compared against IMGT/GENE-DB human TR gene sequences so that V and J genes could be assigned. A later analysis assigned CDR3 sequences and most-parsimonious VDJ recombination scenarios with the TCRdist pipeline. A later analysis defined each TCR beta chain by its CDR3 amino acid sequence plus V-gene family, and excluded reads lacking a unique V-gene family. To address suspected cross-contamination and a sequencing artifact, a later analysis removed roughly 580 highly shared, low-generation-probability nucleotide sequences. For each public chain, a later analysis derived a clonal expansion index from normalized ranks of inferred template counts within each repertoire. Generation probabilities in a later analysis came from a VDJ recombination model fitted to out-of-frame rearrangements, and those results were checked against IGoR. In a later analysis, TCR-TCR, TCR-HLA and TCR-CMV co-occurrence was scored with hypergeometric tests, and a repertoire-size bias correction was applied to TCR pairs. A later analysis estimated false discovery rates by permuting HLA or CMV assignments 20 times. In a later analysis, co-occurring TCRs were grouped with DBSCAN, and TCRdist sequence similarity was added when clustering was performed within HLA-allele-positive subsets. Co-occurrence clustering excluded repertoires with fewer than 30,000 or more than 120,000 public chains, plus five with anomalous nucleotide sharing. Held by TCRdb, this immuneACCESS table contains in-frame sequences only and omits some clones. Under half of the omission traces to an unresolved V gene where checked; the cause of the rest is unknown. Clone size and the V and J calls come from that table; the DNA yielded D and trimming. This sample gives roughly 120,000 clones in total; more than 60% of them show up just once. The ten most abundant clones make up more than 2% of the sample.

The clonotype comes from a woman between 35 and 50 years old in good health and CMV-seropositive. The source material was PBMCs. Here the chain combines TRBV28 and TRBJ2-7; a tentative D call is TRBD1 (6 bases match). The nucleotide sequence reads TGTGCCAGCAGTTTACTTGACCGGGACACGGGCGAGCAGTACTTC. The translation is CASSLLDRDTGEQYF.